This record concerns one T cell receptor (beta chain) sequence. The antigen is undetermined. The entry originates in a study of cytomegalovirus exposure and HLA in healthy donors. Study background: Early released data comprised approximately 85 million unique TCRs from HLA-typed donors. Overall study findings and caveats: Data from an earlier analysis indicated that most TCR beta V segments were productive either about 87% or about 30% of the time. Certain indistinguishable V segments, among them TRBV6-2 and TRBV6-3, were excluded. Solely CMV serostatus was available to characterize immune exposure.

After removal of 4 bases from V and 7 bases from J, the junction contained 4 bases not matched to a gene. CDR1 and CDR2 from the germline V gene are SGHDT and YYEEEE. The CDR3 has 13 residues. Primers included in the PCR were 60 Vbeta and 13 Jbeta primers. Sequencing used immunoSEQ multiplex PCR; TCRdb keeps in-frame clones, though not all of them. Among about 130,000 clones listed, roughly 77% were seen once. This clonotype originated in a man in his thirties or forties in good health and CMV-seronegative. The sequenced material came from PBMCs. The genes are TRBV5-6 and TRBJ1-2; 10 bases are a match to TRBD1. DNA of the CDR3: TGTGCCAGCAGCGGGACAGGGGTGGCTGGCTACACCTTC. Amino acids: CASSGTGVAGYTF.